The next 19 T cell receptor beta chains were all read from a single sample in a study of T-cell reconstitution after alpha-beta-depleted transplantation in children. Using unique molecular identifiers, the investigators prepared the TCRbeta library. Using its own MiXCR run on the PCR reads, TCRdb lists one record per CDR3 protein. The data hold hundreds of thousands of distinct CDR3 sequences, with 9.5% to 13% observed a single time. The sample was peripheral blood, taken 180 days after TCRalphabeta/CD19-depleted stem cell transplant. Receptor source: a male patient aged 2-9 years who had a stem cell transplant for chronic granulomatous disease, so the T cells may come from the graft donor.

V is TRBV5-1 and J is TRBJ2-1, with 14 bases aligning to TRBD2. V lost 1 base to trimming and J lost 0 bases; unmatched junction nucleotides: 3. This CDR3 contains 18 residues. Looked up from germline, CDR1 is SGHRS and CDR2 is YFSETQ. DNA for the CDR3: TGCGCCAGCAGCTTGCCGGGGACTAGCGGGAGCTCCTACAATGAGCAGTTCTTC. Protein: CASSLPGTSGSSYNEQFF.

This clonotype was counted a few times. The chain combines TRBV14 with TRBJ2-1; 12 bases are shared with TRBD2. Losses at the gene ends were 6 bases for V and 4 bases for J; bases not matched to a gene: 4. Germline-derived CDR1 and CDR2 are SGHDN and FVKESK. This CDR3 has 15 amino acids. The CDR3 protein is CASRAGLAGYNEQFF. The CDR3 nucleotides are TGTGCCAGCAGAGCAGGACTAGCGGGGTACAATGAGCAGTTCTTC.

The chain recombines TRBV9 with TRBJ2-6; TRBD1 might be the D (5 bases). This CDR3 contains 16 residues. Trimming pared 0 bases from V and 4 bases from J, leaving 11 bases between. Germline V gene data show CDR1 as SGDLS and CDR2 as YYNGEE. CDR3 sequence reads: CASSVVPGIGANVLTF. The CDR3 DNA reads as TGTGCCAGCAGCGTAGTTCCAGGGATCGGGGCCAACGTCCTGACTTTC.

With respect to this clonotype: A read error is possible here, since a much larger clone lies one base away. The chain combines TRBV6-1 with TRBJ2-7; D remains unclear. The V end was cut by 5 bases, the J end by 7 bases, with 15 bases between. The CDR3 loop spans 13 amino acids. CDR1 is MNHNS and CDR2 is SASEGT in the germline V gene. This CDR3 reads CASSPYLLAEQYF. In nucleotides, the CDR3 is TGTGCCAGCAGTCCGTACCTCCTCGCGGAGCAGTACTTC.

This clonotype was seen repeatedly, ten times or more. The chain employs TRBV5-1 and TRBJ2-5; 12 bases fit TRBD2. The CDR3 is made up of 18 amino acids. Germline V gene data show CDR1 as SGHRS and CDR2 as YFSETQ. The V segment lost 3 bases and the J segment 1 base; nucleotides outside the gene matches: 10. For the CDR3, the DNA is TGCGCCAGCAGCTCTAGACTAGCGGGAGTTTTGGGCCAAGAGACCCAGTACTTC. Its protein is CASSSRLAGVLGQETQYF. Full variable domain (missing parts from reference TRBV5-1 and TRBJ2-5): KAGVTQTPRYLIKTRGQQVTLSCSPISGHRSVSWYQQTPGQGLQFLFEYFSETQRNKGNFPGRFSGRQFSNSRSEMNVSTLELGDSALYLCASSSRLAGVLGQETQYFGPGTRLLVL.

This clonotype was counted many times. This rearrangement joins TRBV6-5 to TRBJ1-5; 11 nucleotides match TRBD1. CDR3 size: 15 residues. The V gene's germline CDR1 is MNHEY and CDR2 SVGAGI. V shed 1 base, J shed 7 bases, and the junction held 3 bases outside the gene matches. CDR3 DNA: TGTGCCAGCAGTTACTTGGGACAGGGGGACCAGCCCCAGCATTTT. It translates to CASSYLGQGDQPQHF.

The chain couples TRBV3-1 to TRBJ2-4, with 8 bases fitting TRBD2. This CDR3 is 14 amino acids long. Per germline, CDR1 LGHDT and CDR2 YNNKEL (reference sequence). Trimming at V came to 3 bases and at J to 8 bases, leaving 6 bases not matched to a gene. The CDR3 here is CASSQRGAGDIQYF. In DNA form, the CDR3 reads TGTGCCAGCAGCCAGCGGGGGGCCGGGGACATTCAGTACTTC.

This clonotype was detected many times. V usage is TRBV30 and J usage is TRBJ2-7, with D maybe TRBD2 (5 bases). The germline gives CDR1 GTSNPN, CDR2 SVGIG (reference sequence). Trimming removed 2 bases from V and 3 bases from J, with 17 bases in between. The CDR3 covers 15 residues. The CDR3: CAWSFSGSTFYEQYF. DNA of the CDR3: TGTGCCTGGAGTTTCTCGGGATCGACTTTCTACGAGCAGTACTTC.

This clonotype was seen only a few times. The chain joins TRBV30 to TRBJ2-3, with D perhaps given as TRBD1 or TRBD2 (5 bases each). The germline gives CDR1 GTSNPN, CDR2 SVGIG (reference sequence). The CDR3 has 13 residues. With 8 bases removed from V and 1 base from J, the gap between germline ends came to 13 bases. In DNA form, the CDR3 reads TGTGCCATCGAGGGGCGGGGCACAGATACGCAGTATTTT. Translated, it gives CAIEGRGTDTQYF.

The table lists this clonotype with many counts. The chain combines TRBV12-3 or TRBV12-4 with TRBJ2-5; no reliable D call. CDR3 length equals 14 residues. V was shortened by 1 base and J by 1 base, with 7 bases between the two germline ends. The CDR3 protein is CASSLGTTQETQYF. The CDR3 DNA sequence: TGTGCCAGCAGTTTAGGAACAACCCAAGAGACCCAGTACTTC.

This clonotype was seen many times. For the CDR3, the DNA is TGCGCCAGCAGCCAGTATAGGACTAGCGGGGGGGCCTACGAGCAGTACTTC. Its protein is CASSQYRTSGGAYEQYF. The J gene is TRBJ2-7, the V gene TRBV4-3, with 15 bases aligning to TRBD2. The CDR3 runs 17 residues. Unmatched junction bases numbered 5, after V lost 3 bases and J lost 2 bases. Germline V gives CDR1 LGHNA, CDR2 YSLEER.

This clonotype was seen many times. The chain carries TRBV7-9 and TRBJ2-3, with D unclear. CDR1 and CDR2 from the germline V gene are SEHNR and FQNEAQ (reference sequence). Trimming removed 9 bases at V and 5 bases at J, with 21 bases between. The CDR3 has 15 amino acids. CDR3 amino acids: CASSRWLTDGDTQYF. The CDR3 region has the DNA TGTGCCAGTAGCAGGTGGTTGACGGACGGAGATACGCAGTATTTT.

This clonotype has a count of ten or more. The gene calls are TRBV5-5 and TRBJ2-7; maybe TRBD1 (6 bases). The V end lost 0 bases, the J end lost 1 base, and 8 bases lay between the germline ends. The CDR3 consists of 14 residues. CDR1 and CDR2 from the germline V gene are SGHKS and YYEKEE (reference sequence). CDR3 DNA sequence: TGTGCCAGCAGCTTGGGGGGGCAATCCTACGAGCAGTACTTC. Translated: CASSLGGQSYEQYF.

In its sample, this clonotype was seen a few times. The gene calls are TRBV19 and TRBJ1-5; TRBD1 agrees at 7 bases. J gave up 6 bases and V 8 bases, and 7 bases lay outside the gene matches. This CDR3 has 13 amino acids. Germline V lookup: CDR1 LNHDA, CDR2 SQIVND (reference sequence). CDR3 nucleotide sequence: TGTGCCAGTGATCGACAGGGAAGTCAGCCCCAGCATTTT. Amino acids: CASDRQGSQPQHF.

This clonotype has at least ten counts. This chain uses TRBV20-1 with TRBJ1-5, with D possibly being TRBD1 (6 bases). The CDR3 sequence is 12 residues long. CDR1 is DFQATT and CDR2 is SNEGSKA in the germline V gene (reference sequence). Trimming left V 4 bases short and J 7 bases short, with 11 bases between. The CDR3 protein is CSAKEGGQPQHF. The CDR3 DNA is TGCAGTGCTAAGGAGGGGGGGCAGCCCCAGCATTTT.

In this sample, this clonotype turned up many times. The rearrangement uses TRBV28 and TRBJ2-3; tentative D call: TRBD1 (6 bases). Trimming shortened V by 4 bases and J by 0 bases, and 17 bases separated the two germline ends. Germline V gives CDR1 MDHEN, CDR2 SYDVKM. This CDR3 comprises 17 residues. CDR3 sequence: CASSSRWGQPSTDTQYF. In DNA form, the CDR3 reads TGTGCCAGCAGTTCCCGGTGGGGGCAGCCTAGCACAGATACGCAGTATTTT.

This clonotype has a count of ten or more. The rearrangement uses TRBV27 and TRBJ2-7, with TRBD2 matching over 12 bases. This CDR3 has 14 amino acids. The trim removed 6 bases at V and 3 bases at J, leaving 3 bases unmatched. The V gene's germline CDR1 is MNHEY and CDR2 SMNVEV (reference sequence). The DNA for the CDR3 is TGTGCCAGCAGGGCGACTAGCGGGAGCTACGAGCAGTACTTC. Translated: CASRATSGSYEQYF.

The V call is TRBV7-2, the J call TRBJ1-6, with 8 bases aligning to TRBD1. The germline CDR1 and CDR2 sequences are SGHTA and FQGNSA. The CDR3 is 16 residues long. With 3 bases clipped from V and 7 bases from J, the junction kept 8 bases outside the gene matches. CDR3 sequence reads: CASSFGTRGPNSPLHF. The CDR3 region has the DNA TGTGCCAGCAGCTTCGGAACCAGGGGGCCGAATTCACCCCTCCACTTT.

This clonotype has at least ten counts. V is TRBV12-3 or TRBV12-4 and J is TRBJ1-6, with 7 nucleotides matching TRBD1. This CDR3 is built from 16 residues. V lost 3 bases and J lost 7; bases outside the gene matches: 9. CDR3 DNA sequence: TGTGCCAGCAGTTTTTTCGACAGGGCCCGAAATTCACCCCTCCACTTT. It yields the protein CASSFFDRARNSPLHF.